The clone carrying this TCR beta chain was observed many times. V lost 5 bases, J lost 6 bases, and 14 bases lay in between. Germline V gene data show CDR1 as SGHTA and CDR2 as FQGNSA. The CDR3 sequence is 14 residues long. This entry comes from a study of T-cell reconstitution after alpha-beta-depleted transplantation in children. Library preparation (for TCRbeta) was performed with unique molecular identifiers. Using its own MiXCR run on the PCR reads, TCRdb lists one record per CDR3 protein. The table has 150,000 to 200,000 distinct CDR3 sequences, approximately 15% seen once. The sequencing used PBMCs from the stem cell graft donor, collected from the stem cell graft. This receptor was taken from a human donor who donated a stem cell graft to a child with acute lymphoblastic leukemia. The rearrangement joins TRBV7-2 to TRBJ2-1, with D perhaps assigned TRBD1 or TRBD2 (5 bases each). CDR3 in amino acids: CASSRDPLSNEQFF. In DNA, the CDR3 is TGTGCCAGCAGCCGGGACCCGCTGTCCAATGAGCAGTTCTTC.